This TCR beta chain was retrieved from a study of T cell changes during pregnancy in multiple sclerosis. Germline CDR1 and CDR2: KGHSH and LQKENI. The V and J ends lost 0 bases and 3 bases respectively, with 8 bases between them. This CDR3 comprises 14 residues. Assay: immunoSEQ multiplex PCR; the TCRdb copy retains only in-frame clones and omits some. This table holds some 60,000 clones, 75% to 95% found once. The material was peripheral blood, obtained before pregnancy. The receptor comes from a female donor with multiple sclerosis, enrolled in a pregnancy study. The chain is built from TRBV18 and TRBJ1-2, with D possibly matching TRBD1 (6 bases). The DNA for the CDR3 is TGTGCCAGCTCACCACCGTCAGGGGACTATGGCTACACCTTC. This encodes CASSPPSGDYGYTF.